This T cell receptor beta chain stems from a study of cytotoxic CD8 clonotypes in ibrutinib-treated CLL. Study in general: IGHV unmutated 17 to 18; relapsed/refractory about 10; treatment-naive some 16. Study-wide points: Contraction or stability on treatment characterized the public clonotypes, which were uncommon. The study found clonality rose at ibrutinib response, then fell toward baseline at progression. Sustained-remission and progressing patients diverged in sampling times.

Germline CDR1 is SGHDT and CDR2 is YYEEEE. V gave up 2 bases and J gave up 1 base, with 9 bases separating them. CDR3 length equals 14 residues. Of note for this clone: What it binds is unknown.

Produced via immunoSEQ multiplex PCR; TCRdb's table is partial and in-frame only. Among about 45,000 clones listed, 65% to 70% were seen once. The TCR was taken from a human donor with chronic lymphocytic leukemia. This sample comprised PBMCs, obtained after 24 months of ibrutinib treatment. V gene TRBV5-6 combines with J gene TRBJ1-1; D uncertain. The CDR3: CASSLGGPNTEAFF. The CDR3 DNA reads TGTGCCAGCAGCTTAGGAGGGCCGAACACTGAAGCTTTCTTT. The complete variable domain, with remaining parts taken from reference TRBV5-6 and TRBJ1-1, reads DAGVTQSPTHLIKTRGQQVTLRCSPKSGHDTVSWYQQALGQGPQFIFQYYEEEERQRGNFPDRFSGHQFPNYSSELNVNALLLGDSALYLCASSLGGPNTEAFFGQGTRLTVV.